This T cell receptor (beta chain) was recovered during a study of beta chain features in type 1 diabetes. Details on this clone: Its antigen is undetermined.

Of the isolated RNA, all was reverse transcribed, and so the sequenced material was expressed TCRB transcripts. Sequencing used immunoSEQ multiplex PCR; TCRdb keeps in-frame clones, though not all of them. The sample consists of over 200,000 clones, 9.5% to 13% of them appearing once. Study-level findings and limits: Patients showed naive, central memory and Treg TCRB repertoires that appeared more similar than those of healthy donors. All four CD4+ subsets of Type 1 diabetes patients contained TCRB CDR3s that were moderately but significantly shorter.

The source is a man under 40 with type 1 diabetes. The sequenced material came from naive CD4+ T cells from blood.

The DNA for the CDR3 is TGTGCCAGCGGGGGACAGGGGATAGCTGAAGCTTTCTTT. Encoded protein: CASGGQGIAEAFF. The chain has TRBV2 and TRBJ1-1; TRBD1 aligns across 10 bases. Germline-derived CDR1 and CDR2 are SNHLY and FYNNEI. V lost 8 bases, J lost 6 bases, and 6 bases stayed unmatched. This CDR3 has 13 residues.